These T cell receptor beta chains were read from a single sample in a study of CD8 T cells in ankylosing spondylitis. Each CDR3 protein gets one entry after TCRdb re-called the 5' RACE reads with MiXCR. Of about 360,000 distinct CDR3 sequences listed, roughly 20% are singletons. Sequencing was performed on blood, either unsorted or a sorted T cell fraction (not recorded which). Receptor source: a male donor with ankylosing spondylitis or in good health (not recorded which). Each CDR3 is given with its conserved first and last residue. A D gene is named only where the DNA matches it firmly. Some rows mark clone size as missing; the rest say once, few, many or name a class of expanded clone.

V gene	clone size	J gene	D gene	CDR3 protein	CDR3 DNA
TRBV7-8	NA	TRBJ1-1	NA	CASSLDSGPNTEAFF	TGTGCCAGCAGCTTAGATTCAGGGCCGAACACTGAAGCTTTCTTT
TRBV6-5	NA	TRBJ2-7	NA	CASRPGLGYEQYF	TGTGCCAGCAGACCTGGACTGGGCTACGAGCAGTACTTC
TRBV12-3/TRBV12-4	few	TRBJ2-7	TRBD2	CASSLRTSGDSYEQYF	TGTGCCAGCAGTTTACGGACTAGCGGGGACTCCTACGAGCAGTACTTC
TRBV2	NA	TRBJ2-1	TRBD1	CASMDRGNEQFF	TGTGCCAGCATGGACAGGGGCAATGAGCAGTTCTTC
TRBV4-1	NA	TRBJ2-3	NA	CASSQRQASSTDTQYF	TGCGCCAGCAGCCAGCGACAGGCATCGAGCACAGATACGCAGTATTTT
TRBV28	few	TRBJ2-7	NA	CASSLGDPTYEQYF	TGTGCCAGCAGTTTAGGGGACCCAACCTACGAGCAGTACTTC
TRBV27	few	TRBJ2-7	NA	CASSPIFGKGTYEQYF	TGTGCCAGCAGCCCAATTTTTGGGAAGGGAACCTACGAGCAGTACTTC
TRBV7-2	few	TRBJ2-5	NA	CASSWGGLTETQYF	TGTGCCAGCAGCTGGGGGGGGCTGACGGAGACCCAGTACTTC
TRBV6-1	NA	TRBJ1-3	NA	CASSVIRDPGNTIYF	TGTGCCAGCAGTGTTATCAGGGACCCTGGAAACACCATATATTTT
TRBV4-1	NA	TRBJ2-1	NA	CASSQEGGGVYNEQFF	TGCGCCAGCAGCCAAGAAGGAGGGGGCGTTTACAATGAGCAGTTCTTC
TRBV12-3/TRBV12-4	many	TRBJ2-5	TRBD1	CASSLGTGRETQYF	TGTGCCAGCAGCCTCGGGACAGGGAGAGAGACCCAGTACTTC
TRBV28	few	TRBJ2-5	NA	CASSSGGTQETQYF	TGTGCCAGCAGTTCGGGCGGCACCCAAGAGACCCAGTACTTC
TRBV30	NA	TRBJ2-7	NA	CAWSSGTGMGDEQYF	TGTGCCTGGAGTTCGGGTACAGGGATGGGCGACGAGCAGTACTTC
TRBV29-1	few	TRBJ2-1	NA	CSVELDKSYNEQFF	TGCAGCGTTGAGCTGGACAAGTCCTACAATGAGCAGTTCTTC
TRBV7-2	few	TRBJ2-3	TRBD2	CASSLVGAGASGDTQYF	TGTGCCAGCAGCCTCGTGGGAGCGGGGGCGTCTGGAGATACGCAGTATTTT
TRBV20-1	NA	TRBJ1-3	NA	CSAREGEHNSGNTIYF	TGCAGTGCTAGAGAAGGGGAACATAACTCTGGAAACACCATATATTTT
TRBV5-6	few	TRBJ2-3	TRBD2	CASSRATSGVTDTQYF	TGTGCCAGCAGCCGCGCGACTAGCGGGGTGACAGATACGCAGTATTTT
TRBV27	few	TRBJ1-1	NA	CASRKNTEAFF	TGTGCCAGCAGGAAGAACACTGAAGCTTTCTTT
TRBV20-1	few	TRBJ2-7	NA	CSASDPRDGSYEQYF	TGCAGTGCTAGTGACCCAAGGGACGGCTCCTACGAGCAGTACTTC
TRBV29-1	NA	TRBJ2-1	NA	CSVVAGGNEQFF	TGCAGCGTTGTGGCAGGAGGAAATGAGCAGTTCTTC
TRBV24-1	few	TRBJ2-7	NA	CATSGVYPVSYEQYF	TGTGCCACCAGTGGGGTTTATCCGGTCTCCTACGAGCAGTACTTC
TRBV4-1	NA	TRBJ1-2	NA	CASSQDPDTGGGYTF	TGCGCCAGCAGCCAAGATCCGGACACGGGAGGGGGCTACACCTTC
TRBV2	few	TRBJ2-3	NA	CASSEVAASSTDTQYF	TGTGCCAGCAGTGAAGTGGCCGCTTCTAGCACAGATACGCAGTATTTT